This T cell receptor beta chain was captured by sequencing in a study of blood T cell repertoires in COVID-19. Study overall: T cells, B-cell-depleted T cells, or PBMCs supplied cDNA or gDNA.

Clinical history reported by participants formed the basis on which cohorts were assigned. Data came from immunoSEQ multiplex PCR; TCRdb stores just in-frame clones and leaves some out. The sample lists approximately 240,000 clones; approximately 90% were seen once. What was sequenced was PBMCs or T cells enriched from blood (not recorded which). The TCR comes from a woman in her late teens or twenties in a cohort exposed to, infected with or recovered from COVID-19 (not recorded which).

This CDR3 reads CASSPRTGGITGELFF. CDR3 nucleotides: TGTGCCAGCAGTCCACGGACAGGGGGCATAACCGGGGAGCTGTTTTTT. This chain connects TRBV28 to TRBJ2-2; TRBD1 matches 11 bases. CDR1 and CDR2 from the germline V gene are MDHEN and SYDVKM. The length of the CDR3 is 16 residues. J gave up 5 bases and V 5 bases, and 7 bases lay outside the gene matches.